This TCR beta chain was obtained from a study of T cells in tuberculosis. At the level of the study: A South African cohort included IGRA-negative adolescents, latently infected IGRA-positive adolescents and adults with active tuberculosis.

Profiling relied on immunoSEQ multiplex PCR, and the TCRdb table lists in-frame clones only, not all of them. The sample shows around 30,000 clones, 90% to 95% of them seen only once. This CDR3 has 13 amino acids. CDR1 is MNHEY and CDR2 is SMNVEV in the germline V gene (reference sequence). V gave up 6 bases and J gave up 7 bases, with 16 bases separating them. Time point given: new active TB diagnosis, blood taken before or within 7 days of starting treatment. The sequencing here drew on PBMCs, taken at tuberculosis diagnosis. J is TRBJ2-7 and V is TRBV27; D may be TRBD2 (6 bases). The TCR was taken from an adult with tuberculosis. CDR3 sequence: CASSTYPGVEQYF. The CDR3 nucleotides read TGTGCCAGCAGCACCTATCCGGGAGTAGAGCAGTACTTC.